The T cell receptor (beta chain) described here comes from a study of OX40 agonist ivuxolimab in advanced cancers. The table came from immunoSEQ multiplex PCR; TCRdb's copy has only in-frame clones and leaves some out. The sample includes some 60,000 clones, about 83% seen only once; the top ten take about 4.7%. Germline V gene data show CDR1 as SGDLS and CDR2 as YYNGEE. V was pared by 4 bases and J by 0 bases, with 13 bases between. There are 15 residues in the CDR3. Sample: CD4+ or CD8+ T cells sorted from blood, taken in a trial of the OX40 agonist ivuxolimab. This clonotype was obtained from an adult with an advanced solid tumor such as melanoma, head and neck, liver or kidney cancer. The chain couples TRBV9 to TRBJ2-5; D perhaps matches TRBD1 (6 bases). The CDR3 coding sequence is TGTGCCAGCAGCCAAGGACAGCTGTACCAAGAGACCCAGTACTTC. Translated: CASSQGQLYQETQYF. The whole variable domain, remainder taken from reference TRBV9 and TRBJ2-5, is DSGVTQTPKHLITATGQRVTLRCSPRSGDLSVYWYQQSLDQGLQFLIQYYNGEERAKGNILERFSAQQFPDLHSELNLSSLELGDSALYFCASSQGQLYQETQYFGPGTRLLVL.